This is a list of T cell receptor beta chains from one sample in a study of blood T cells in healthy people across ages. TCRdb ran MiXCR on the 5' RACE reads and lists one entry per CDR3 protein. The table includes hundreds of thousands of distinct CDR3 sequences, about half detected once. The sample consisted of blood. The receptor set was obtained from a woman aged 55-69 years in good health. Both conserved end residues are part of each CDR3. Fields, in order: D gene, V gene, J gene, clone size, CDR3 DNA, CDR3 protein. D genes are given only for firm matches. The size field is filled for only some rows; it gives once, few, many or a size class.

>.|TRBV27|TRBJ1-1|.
TGTGCCAGCAGTTTATCGTGGGGAAACACTGAAGCTTTCTTT
CASSLSWGNTEAFF
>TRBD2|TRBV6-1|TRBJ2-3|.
TGTGCCATCCTAGCGGATACGATTGATACGCAGTATTTT
CAILADTIDTQYF
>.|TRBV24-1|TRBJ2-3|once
TGTGCCACCAGTGCCCTTACTAGAGGGGGAGTTACCACGCAGTATTTT
CATSALTRGGVTTQYF
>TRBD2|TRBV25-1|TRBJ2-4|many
TGTGCCAGCAGTGAAGGGTCGGGGGAGGGCTTTGGGGTCAAAAACATTCAGTACTTC
CASSEGSGEGFGVKNIQYF
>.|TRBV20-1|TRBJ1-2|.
TGCAGTGCTACCGGGACTTCTTTTGGCTACACCTTC
CSATGTSFGYTF
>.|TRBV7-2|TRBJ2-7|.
TGTGCCAGCAGCTCGGACACCCGTCCCTACGAGCAGTACTTC
CASSSDTRPYEQYF
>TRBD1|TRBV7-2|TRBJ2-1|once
TGTGCCAGCAGCACGGGACAGCCTAGCAATGAGCAGTTCTTC
CASSTGQPSNEQFF
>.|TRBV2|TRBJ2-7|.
TGTGTCAGCCTAGGGGGGTTAAGCTCCTACGAGCAGTACTTC
CVSLGGLSSYEQYF
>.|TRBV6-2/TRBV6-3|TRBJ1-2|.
TGTGCCAGCAGGCTGGACGGGAACTATGGCTACACCTTC
CASRLDGNYGYTF
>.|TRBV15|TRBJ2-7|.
TGTGCCACCAGCAGAGAGAAGGAATACTACGAGCAGTACTTC
CATSREKEYYEQYF
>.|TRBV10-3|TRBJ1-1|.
TGTGCCATCAGTGAGGCCGGGTTACTTGCCGAGTTCACTGAAGCTTTCTTT
CAISEAGLLAEFTEAFF
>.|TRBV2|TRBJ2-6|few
TGTGCCAGCAGTGAAGACAGGGTCGGGGCCAACGTCCTGACTTTC
CASSEDRVGANVLTF
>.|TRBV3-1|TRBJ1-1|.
TGTGCCAGCAGCCAAGAAGGGGGGCGATCCGCTGAAGCTTTCTTT
CASSQEGGRSAEAFF
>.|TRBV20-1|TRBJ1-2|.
TGCAGTGCCGCCGATACATCCGGGACCCTCGTCTATGGCTACACCTTC
CSAADTSGTLVYGYTF
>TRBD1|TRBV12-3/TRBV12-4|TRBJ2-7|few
TGTGCCAGCAGTTTAGGACAGGGTAGCGAGCAGTACTTC
CASSLGQGSEQYF
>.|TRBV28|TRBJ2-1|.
TGTGCCAGTACGAGCGACCCCTTCTACAATGAGCAGTTCTTC
CASTSDPFYNEQFF
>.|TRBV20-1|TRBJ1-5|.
TGCAGTGCTAGAGAGCCCTCGCGGGCAGGGGGCAATCAGCCCCAGCATTTT
CSAREPSRAGGNQPQHF
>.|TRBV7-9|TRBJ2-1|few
TGTGCCAGCAGCTTAGGGCTAGCGCAATACGTTTACAATGAGCAGTTCTTC
CASSLGLAQYVYNEQFF
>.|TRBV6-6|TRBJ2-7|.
TGTGCCAGCAGTCTTCGAGTGACAGCTGTGGCCTACGAGCAGTACTTC
CASSLRVTAVAYEQYF
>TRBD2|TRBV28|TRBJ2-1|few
TGTGCCAGCAGTCAACTAGCGGGAGAGTCCTACAATGAGCAGTTCTTC
CASSQLAGESYNEQFF
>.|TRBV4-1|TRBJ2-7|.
TGCGCCAGCAGCCAAGTACCGGCGGGCACCTCCTACGAGCAGTACTTC
CASSQVPAGTSYEQYF
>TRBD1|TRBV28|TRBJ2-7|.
TGTGCCAGCAGGGGACAGGGACGGCAGTACTTC
CASRGQGRQYF
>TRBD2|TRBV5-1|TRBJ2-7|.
TGCGCCAGCAGCTTGGGGGGACTAGCGGGGTTCAATGAGCAGTACTTC
CASSLGGLAGFNEQYF
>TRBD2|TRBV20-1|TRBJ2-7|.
TGCAGTGCCGCACCGGGACTAGCGGGTCGTCGCTACGAGCAGTACTTC
CSAAPGLAGRRYEQYF
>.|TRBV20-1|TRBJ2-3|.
TGCAGTGCTAGAGATCTGCCCCAACCCACAGATACGCAGTATTTT
CSARDLPQPTDTQYF
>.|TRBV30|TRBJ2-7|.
TGTGCCTGGACGCAGGCCCCTCCCTACGAGCAGTACTTC
CAWTQAPPYEQYF
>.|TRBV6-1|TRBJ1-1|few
TGTGCCAGCGTCCGAGGTGGGTGGCGAGCTTTCTTT
CASVRGGWRAFF
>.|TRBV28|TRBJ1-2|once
TGTGCCAGCAGCCTCTGGAGGGAGGTCCATTATGGCTACACCTTC
CASSLWREVHYGYTF
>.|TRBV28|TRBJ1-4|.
TGTGCCAGCAGTTTGGAAAGTGAAAAACTGTTTTTT
CASSLESEKLFF
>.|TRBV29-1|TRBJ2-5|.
TGCAGCGTGAGCGGGCGGGATGAGACCCAGTACTTC
CSVSGRDETQYF
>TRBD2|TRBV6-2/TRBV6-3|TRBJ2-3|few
TGTGCCAGCAGTAGTACTAGCGGAAACACAGATACGCAGTATTTT
CASSSTSGNTDTQYF
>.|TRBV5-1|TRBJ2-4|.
TGCGCCAGCAGCTTAAGCGACAGTATAGCCAAAAACATTCAGTACTTC
CASSLSDSIAKNIQYF
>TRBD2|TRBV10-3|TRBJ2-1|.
TGTGCCATCAGTGGAAGAGCGGGAGTCAATGAGCAGTTCTTC
CAISGRAGVNEQFF
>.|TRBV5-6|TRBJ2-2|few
TGTGCCAGCAGCTTGGTCAGGGGTGACGGGGAGCTGTTTTTT
CASSLVRGDGELFF
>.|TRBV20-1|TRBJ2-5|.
TGCAGTGCTAGAGAGCAACGGGCGGCCCAGTACTTC
CSAREQRAAQYF
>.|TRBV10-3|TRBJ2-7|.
TGTGCCATCAGTGGGTCGATATTTAGTTTAAGCGAGCAGTACTTC
CAISGSIFSLSEQYF
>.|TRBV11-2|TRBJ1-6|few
TGTGCCAGCAGCTTAATTCAGGGTCGGAATTCACCCCTCCACTTT
CASSLIQGRNSPLHF
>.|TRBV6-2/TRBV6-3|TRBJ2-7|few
TGTGCCAGCAGTTACTCCGGTGCGGGACGGTATATGTACGAGCAGTACTTC
CASSYSGAGRYMYEQYF
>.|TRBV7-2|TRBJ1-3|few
TGTGCCAGCAGCTTACAGGGAAACACCATATATTTT
CASSLQGNTIYF
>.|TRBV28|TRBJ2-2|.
TGTGCCACCCTGGACGCCGGGGAGCTGTTTTTT
CATLDAGELFF
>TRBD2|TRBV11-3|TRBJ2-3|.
TGTGCCAGCAGCCCCCGACTAGCGGGAGAGGGAGATACGCAGTATTTT
CASSPRLAGEGDTQYF
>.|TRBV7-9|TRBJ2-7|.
TGTGCCAGCAGCCCCCCTCGGGCTTACTACGAGCAGTACTTC
CASSPPRAYYEQYF
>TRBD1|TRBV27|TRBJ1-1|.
TGTGCCAGCAGTAGGGGGCCGGGGACTGAAGCTTTCTTT
CASSRGPGTEAFF
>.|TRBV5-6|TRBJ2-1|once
TGTGCCAGCAGCTTGGTTGGGGGGCGCATGAACAATGAGCAGTTCTTC
CASSLVGGRMNNEQFF
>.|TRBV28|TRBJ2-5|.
TGTGCCAGCAGTACGCCACGGACTGGACAAGAGACCCAGTACTTC
CASSTPRTGQETQYF
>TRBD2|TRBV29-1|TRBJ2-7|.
TGCAGCGTGTTGCTAGCGGGAGGTTGGTACGAGCAGTACTTC
CSVLLAGGWYEQYF
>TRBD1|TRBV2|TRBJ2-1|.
TGTGCCAGCAGTGAAAACAGGGGGTCTTGGAATGAGCAGTTCTTC
CASSENRGSWNEQFF
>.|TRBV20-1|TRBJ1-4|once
TGCAGTGCTAGAGATCTCGGGACATGGGGTGAAGAACTGTTTTTT
CSARDLGTWGEELFF